These 20 T cell receptor beta chains share one sample of origin, sequenced in a study of T cells in Graves' hyperthyroidism and ophthalmopathy. The CDR3 regions of TCR beta were amplified from RNA transcripts. The TCR CDR3 was amplified in a first-round RT-PCR using the HTBI primer set. From the multiplex PCR reads, TCRdb called clonotypes with MiXCR, one entry per CDR3 protein. The sample has fewer than 750,000 distinct CDR3 sequences, roughly 14% seen once. The sample taken for sequencing was blood. The receptors come from a woman aged 40 to 50 with Graves' ophthalmopathy.

This clonotype was observed at least ten times. The rearrangement uses TRBV19 and TRBJ1-2; the D is unclear. CDR3 length: 14 amino acids. CDR1 and CDR2 (germline): LNHDA, SQIVND (reference sequence). The V end was cut by 6 bases, the J end by 6 bases, with 17 bases between. The CDR3: CASSRPGEKNGYTF. Written as DNA, the CDR3 is TGTGCCAGTAGCCGTCCGGGAGAAAAGAATGGCTACACCTTC.

At least ten counts were recorded for this clonotype. This chain joins TRBV19 and TRBJ1-5; D gene ambiguous. This CDR3 has 14 residues. CDR1 is LNHDA and CDR2 is SQIVND in the germline V gene (reference sequence). Trimming shortened V by 5 bases and J by 4 bases, and 12 bases separated the two germline ends. The DNA of the CDR3 is TGTGCCAGTAGTGAGGTGAACAGAAATCAGCCCCAGCATTTT. Its protein is CASSEVNRNQPQHF.

This clonotype was detected ten times or more. The V and J genes are TRBV20-1 and TRBJ1-2; D uncertain. V lost 5 bases, J lost 0 bases, and 16 bases lay in between. The CDR3 runs 15 residues. The V gene's germline CDR1 is DFQATT and CDR2 SNEGSKA (reference sequence). CDR3 sequence: CSADPRPSSNYGYTF. The CDR3 DNA is TGCAGTGCTGATCCCCGACCGAGTTCTAACTATGGCTACACCTTC.

The table lists this clonotype with a few counts. This may come from a read error, since a much larger clone is one base off. The CDR3 spells CASSQDRVGSSYGQYF. The CDR3 nucleotides read TGCGCCAGCAGCCAAGATCGGGTCGGCAGCTCCTACGGGCAGTACTTC. The rearrangement links TRBV4-1 to TRBJ2-7, with no clear D. The CDR3 is made up of 16 amino acids. Germline V gene data show CDR1 as MGHRA and CDR2 as YSYEKL.

About this clonotype: One end of the junction is discordant with germline, which a read error may explain. V gene TRBV18 combines with J gene TRBJ1-5; possible D gene TRBD1, 5 bases. Germline V gives CDR1 KGHSH, CDR2 LQKENI. This CDR3 region has 14 residues. CDR3 coding DNA: TGTGTCAGCTCACCATCTGCAGGGAATCAGCCCCAGCATTTT. Protein: CVSSPSAGNQPQHF.

With regard to this clonotype: A clone one base away is much larger, so this may be a read error. This chain uses TRBV29-1 with TRBJ1-2; no reliable D call. Per the germline V gene, CDR1 is SQVTM and CDR2 is ANQGSEA. CDR3 size: 14 residues. V was cut by 3 bases and J by 4 bases, with 15 bases left in between. CDR3 protein: CSVEEVIGSYGYTF. The CDR3, as DNA: TGCAGCGTTGAGGAGGTCATAGGATCCTATGGCTACACCTTC. The complete variable domain, with remaining parts taken from reference TRBV29-1 and TRBJ1-2, reads SAVISQKPSRDICQRGTSLTIQCQVDSQVTMMFWYRQQPGQSLTLIATANQGSEATYESGFVIDKFPISRPNLTFSTLTVSNMSPEDSSIYLCSVEEVIGSYGYTFGSGTRLTVV.

This clonotype was seen at least ten times. The chain couples TRBV10-3 to TRBJ1-1; no definite D call. Between the trimmed V and J ends, which lost 4 bases and 1 base, there was a span of 7 bases. The germline V gene encodes CDR1 ENHRY and CDR2 SYGVKD. The CDR3 covers 13 residues. In DNA form, the CDR3 reads TGTGCCATCAGTGCTGGTGGGAACACTGAAGCTTTCTTT. The encoded protein is CAISAGGNTEAFF.

Ten or more counts support this clonotype. V usage is TRBV24-1 and J usage is TRBJ2-5, with unresolved D. This CDR3 comprises 13 residues. Trimming took off 4 bases at V and 5 bases at J, with 10 bases between the two ends. Germline CDR1 is KGHDR and CDR2 is SFDVKD. The CDR3 protein is CATSESADETQYF. The CDR3 DNA is TGTGCCACCAGTGAGTCCGCCGACGAGACCCAGTACTTC.

The J gene is TRBJ2-5, the V gene TRBV12-5, with TRBD1 as a possible D gene (5 bases). The CDR3 extends over 12 amino acids. Between the trimmed V and J ends, which lost 3 bases and 6 bases, there was a span of 8 bases. Germline V gene sequence: CDR1 LGHNT, CDR2 FRNRAP. CDR3 nucleotides: TGTGCTAGTGGTTTAAACAGGAAGACCCAGTACTTC. Encoded protein: CASGLNRKTQYF.

This clonotype occurred many times. The chain recombines TRBV6-2 or TRBV6-3 with TRBJ1-2; 8 bases are a match to TRBD1. This CDR3 is 15 amino acids long. The V segment lost 2 bases and the J segment 7 bases; nucleotides outside the gene matches: 9. Germline V CDR1 and CDR2: MNHEY, SVGEGT. CDR3 nucleotide sequence: TGTGCCAGCAGTTACGTCCCGACAGGGGTTTCTGGCTACACCTTC. It is translated as CASSYVPTGVSGYTF.

This clonotype was detected many times. V gene TRBV11-3 combines with J gene TRBJ2-4; TRBD1 is a possible D gene (5 bases). Germline CDR1 SGHNT, CDR2 YENEEA. The ends were cut back, 5 bases at V and 5 bases at J, with 13 bases in the middle. This CDR3 is 14 amino acids long. The CDR3, as DNA: TGTGCCAGCAGCCCCCGGAAAGGGGAAAACATTCAGTACTTC. The encoded protein is CASSPRKGENIQYF.

The V gene is TRBV20-1, the J gene TRBJ1-1; no firm D call. Germline loops: CDR1 DFQATT, CDR2 SNEGSKA (reference sequence). The V end lost 5 bases, the J end lost 0 bases, and 4 bases lay between the germline ends. There are 11 residues in the CDR3. CDR3 sequence reads: CSAALNTEAFF. The DNA for the CDR3 is TGCAGTGCTGCATTGAACACTGAAGCTTTCTTT.

This clonotype has a count of ten or more. CDR3 sequence (DNA): TGCAGTGCTACCAAAATGACTAGCGGGAGCGAGCAGTACTTC. It specifies CSATKMTSGSEQYF. This chain connects TRBV20-1 to TRBJ2-7; 12 positions agree with TRBD2. Germline V lookup: CDR1 DFQATT, CDR2 SNEGSKA (reference sequence). Unmatched junction bases numbered 7, after V lost 4 bases and J lost 6 bases. The CDR3 is 14 residues long.

The sample holds many counts of this clonotype. This chain joins TRBV28 and TRBJ2-7; 8 positions agree with TRBD1. Germline CDR1 MDHEN, CDR2 SYDVKM. V shed 5 bases and J 5 bases; nucleotides not matched to a gene: 8. The CDR3 totals 14 residues. As DNA, the CDR3 is TGTGCCAGCAGTCCAAAGATACAGGGGGACGAGCAGTACTTC. This gives the protein CASSPKIQGDEQYF.

The table lists this clonotype with a count of one. V usage is TRBV12-3 or TRBV12-4 and J usage is TRBJ2-2, with 8 bases that match TRBD2. The J segment lost 6 bases and the V segment lost 5 bases, leaving 11 bases of the junction unmatched. The CDR3 totals 16 residues. The CDR3 coding sequence is TGTGCCAGCAGTCGTACCGGGACTAGTTTCCCCGGGGAGCTGTTTTTT. This codes for CASSRTGTSFPGELFF.

This clonotype was recorded a few times. J is TRBJ2-5 and V is TRBV12-3 or TRBV12-4, with TRBD2 matching over 11 bases. The CDR3 has 16 amino acids. J was trimmed by 5 bases and V by 4 bases; bases with no gene match: 9. This chain's CDR3 is CASSSGVAGGRETQYF. The CDR3 DNA follows: TGTGCCAGCAGTTCCGGGGTAGCGGGAGGGCGGGAGACCCAGTACTTC.

This clonotype was seen repeatedly, ten times or more. V gene TRBV12-3 or TRBV12-4 combines with J gene TRBJ2-1; D possibly corresponds to TRBD2 (6 bases). The CDR3 length is 13 residues. The V end was cut by 5 bases, the J end by 9 bases, with 14 bases between. This CDR3 is CASSETRLGEQFF. CDR3 nucleotides: TGTGCCAGCAGTGAGACTAGGTTGGGTGAGCAGTTCTTC.

This clonotype showed up many times. This chain connects TRBV28 to TRBJ2-7; TRBD1 aligns across 9 bases. This CDR3 contains 16 residues. V was clipped by 6 bases and J by 7 bases; unmatched bases: 16. Germline V gene sequence: CDR1 MDHEN, CDR2 SYDVKM. The CDR3 region is CASSSAPTGGFGEQYF. As DNA, the CDR3 is TGTGCCAGCAGCTCCGCCCCCACAGGGGGCTTTGGTGAGCAGTACTTC.

This rearrangement joins TRBV6-4 to TRBJ2-7; maybe TRBD1 (6 bases). The ends were cut back, 5 bases at V and 3 bases at J, with 11 bases in the middle. Germline CDR1 reads MRHNA; CDR2 reads SNTAGT. CDR3 size: 13 residues. The CDR3: CASSWGPIYEQYF. For the CDR3, the DNA is TGTGCCAGCAGTTGGGGGCCTATCTACGAGCAGTACTTC.

Many counts were recorded for this clonotype. The chain couples TRBV11-2 to TRBJ1-1; D is uncertain. Trimming stripped 5 bases from V and 0 bases from J, with 13 bases between. CDR3 length equals 15 residues. The germline V gene encodes CDR1 SGHAT and CDR2 FQNNGV. The CDR3 protein is CASSRREQMNTEAFF. Here the CDR3 DNA reads TGTGCCAGCAGCCGAAGGGAACAGATGAACACTGAAGCTTTCTTT.